The next 5 T cell receptor beta chains were all read from a single sample in a study of cytotoxic CD8 clonotypes in ibrutinib-treated CLL. Using immunoSEQ multiplex PCR, the repertoire was profiled, and TCRdb retains in-frame clones only, with some absent. This table holds approximately 300,000 clones, around four fifths found once. The source material was PBMCs, sampled before ibrutinib treatment. These receptor sequences come from a human donor with chronic lymphocytic leukemia.

The V gene is TRBV27, the J gene TRBJ2-3; 11 bases map to TRBD2. V shed 7 bases, J shed 1 base, and the junction held 10 bases outside the gene matches. The V gene's germline CDR1 is MNHEY and CDR2 SMNVEV (reference sequence). This CDR3 region has 17 residues. In DNA form, the CDR3 reads TGTGCCAGCAAAGCCCTTAGCGGGAGGGGGGGCACAGATACGCAGTATTTT. It specifies CASKALSGRGGTDTQYF.

This chain uses TRBV11-2 with TRBJ2-5, with unresolved D. V gave up 7 bases and J gave up 5 bases, with 11 bases separating them. The length of the CDR3 is 12 residues. Germline V gene data show CDR1 as SGHAT and CDR2 as FQNNGV. The CDR3 nucleotides read TGTGCCAGCACTTCGGGTTGGGAGACCCAGTACTTC. Translation: CASTSGWETQYF.

The count of this clone is one. The V call is TRBV5-1, the J call TRBJ2-1; perhaps D is TRBD1 or TRBD2 (6 bases each). This CDR3 is 16 amino acids long. V was pared by 2 bases and J by 7 bases, with 19 bases between. Germline CDR1 SGHRS, CDR2 YFSETQ. The CDR3 nucleotides are TGCGCCAGCAGCTTTGGAGGGGGGCATGAAGGGAATGAGCAGTTCTTC. It codes for CASSFGGGHEGNEQFF. Using reference TRBV5-1 and TRBJ2-1 for the parts outside the CDR3, the full variable domain is KAGVTQTPRYLIKTRGQQVTLSCSPISGHRSVSWYQQTPGQGLQFLFEYFSETQRNKGNFPGRFSGRQFSNSRSEMNVSTLELGDSALYLCASSFGGGHEGNEQFFGPGTRLTVL.

The chain employs TRBV30 and TRBJ1-4, with no clear D. V lost 2 bases and J 8 bases, leaving 18 bases between the germline ends. The CDR3 spans 15 residues. Germline CDR1 is GTSNPN and CDR2 is SVGIG (reference sequence). CDR3 bases: TGTGCCTGGAGTCTACCCAATAAGGGAAGGGAAAAACTGTTTTTT. Its translation: CAWSLPNKGREKLFF.

This sequence joins TRBV7-8 and TRBJ1-1; D remains unclear. Trimming left V 1 base short and J 1 base short, with 7 bases between. Germline V gives CDR1 SGHVS, CDR2 FQNEAQ. This CDR3 comprises 14 residues. This CDR3 is CASSLEWENTEAFF. The CDR3 DNA is TGTGCCAGCAGCTTAGAATGGGAGAACACTGAAGCTTTCTTT.